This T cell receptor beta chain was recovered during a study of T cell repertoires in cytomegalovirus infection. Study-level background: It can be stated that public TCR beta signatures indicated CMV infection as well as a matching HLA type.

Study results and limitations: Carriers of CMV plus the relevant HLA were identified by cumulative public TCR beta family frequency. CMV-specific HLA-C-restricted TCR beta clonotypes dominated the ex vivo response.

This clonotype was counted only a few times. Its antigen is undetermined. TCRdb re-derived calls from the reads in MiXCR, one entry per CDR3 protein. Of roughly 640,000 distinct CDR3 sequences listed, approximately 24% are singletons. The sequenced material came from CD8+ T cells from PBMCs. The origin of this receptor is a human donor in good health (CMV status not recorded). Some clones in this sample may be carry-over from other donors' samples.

The CDR3 loop is CASSSRGGGANVLTF. As DNA, the CDR3 is TGTGCCAGCAGCTCCCGGGGAGGTGGGGCCAACGTCCTGACTTTC. The rearrangement joins TRBV7-8 to TRBJ2-6, with D perhaps matching TRBD2 (6 bases). Germline V lookup: CDR1 SGHVS, CDR2 FQNEAQ. V was pared by 4 bases and J by 3 bases, with 10 bases between. CDR3 size: 15 residues. Looking up the rest from reference TRBV7-8 and TRBJ2-6 gives the full variable domain: GAGVSQSPRYKVAKRGQDVALRCDPISGHVSLFWYQQALGQGPEFLTYFQNEAQLDKSGLPSDRFFAERPEGSVSTLKIQRTQQEDSAVYLCASSSRGGGANVLTFGAGSRLTVL.